Listed below are T cell receptor beta chains from one sample, sequenced in a study of T-cell reconstitution after alpha-beta-depleted transplantation in children. TCRdb re-called the PCR reads with MiXCR, one entry per CDR3 protein. This repertoire shows some 200,000 distinct CDR3 sequences, around 7% found once; its top ten account for 5.5%. Sequenced here: PBMCs, sampled before TCRalphabeta/CD19-depleted stem cell transplant. Receptors originate from a boy between 2 and 15 years old with acute lymphoblastic leukemia, due to receive a stem cell transplant. The CDR3 runs from the conserved cysteine through the conserved F or W. A D gene is named only where the DNA matches it firmly. Clone size is given for some rows only: seen once, a few or many times, or a class if the clone is expanded.

clone_size j_call d_call v_call cdr3_nt cdr3_aa
many TRBJ1-2 - TRBV5-6 TGTGCCAGCAGCTTCTCGGTCTATGGCTACACCTTC CASSFSVYGYTF
many TRBJ2-7 - TRBV7-8 TGTGCCAGCAGCTTATTTGGTCGAGCAGACTACGAGCAGTACTTC CASSLFGRADYEQYF
- TRBJ1-2 - TRBV28 TGTGCCAGCATCGGGGGCTACACCTTC CASIGGYTF
many TRBJ2-1 - TRBV12-3/TRBV12-4 TGTGCCAGCAGTCCCCACTACAATGAGCAGTTCTTC CASSPHYNEQFF
many TRBJ2-1 - TRBV29-1 TGCAGCGTTCTCACGCCCCCTTACAATGAGCAGTTCTTC CSVLTPPYNEQFF
- TRBJ2-2 - TRBV20-1 TGCAGTGCTAGTCCTAGCGCGAACACCGGGGAGCTGTTTTTT CSASPSANTGELFF
many TRBJ1-5 - TRBV5-8 TGTGCCAGCAGCGGGTCAGGGCATCAGCCCCAGCATTTT CASSGSGHQPQHF
- TRBJ2-7 - TRBV15 TGTGCCACCAGCAGAGATCGTCGCGGGGGCCGGGCCTACGAGCAGTACTTC CATSRDRRGGRAYEQYF
many TRBJ2-1 - TRBV28 TGTGCCAGCAAGTCCCGGGCAGAAGGGGATGAGCAGTTCTTC CASKSRAEGDEQFF
many TRBJ2-7 - TRBV3-1 TGTGCCAGCAGCCAAATCTACGAGCAGTACTTC CASSQIYEQYF
many TRBJ1-2 - TRBV4-3 TGCGCCAGCAGCCAACCAGGGGTCGGAGGCTATGGCTACACCTTC CASSQPGVGGYGYTF
few TRBJ2-5 - TRBV5-6 TGTGCCAGCAGCGTCTTATTTCGGCTACTAGGTGCAATGGAGACCCAGTACTTC CASSVLFRLLGAMETQYF
- TRBJ2-5 - TRBV20-1 TGCAGTGCTAGAGATGAACAGGGCCAAGAGACCCAGTACTTC CSARDEQGQETQYF
many TRBJ1-2 - TRBV7-2 TGTGCCAGCAGCTTAGCGTTTATCCCGGACAGAGCCAAAGGGTATGGCTACACCTTC CASSLAFIPDRAKGYGYTF
many TRBJ1-6 - TRBV28 TGTGCCAGCCGAGGGAGTAATTCACCCCTCCACTTT CASRGSNSPLHF
many TRBJ2-2 TRBD1 TRBV28 TGTGCCAGCAGTTTTCTGGGACAGGGATCCGGGGAGCTGTTTTTT CASSFLGQGSGELFF
many TRBJ2-2 - TRBV6-2/TRBV6-3 TGTGCCAGCTTAACAGTTACCGGGGAGCTGTTTTTT CASLTVTGELFF
- TRBJ2-7 - TRBV30 TGTGCCTGGAGGGACAGCTCCTACGAGCAGTACTTC CAWRDSSYEQYF
few TRBJ1-5 - TRBV28 TGTGCCAGCAGCCTCGGGCTAGAAAGGTATCAGCCCCAGCATTTT CASSLGLERYQPQHF
few TRBJ2-3 TRBD2 TRBV12-3/TRBV12-4 TGTGCCAGCAGTTTAGGCGGGGGGGGATTTGTAGATACGCAGTATTTT CASSLGGGGFVDTQYF